This TCR beta chain came from a study of T-cell reconstitution after alpha-beta-depleted transplantation in children. CDR3 length equals 13 residues. Unique molecular identifiers were built into the TCRbeta library. TCRdb passed the PCR reads through MiXCR, listing each CDR3 protein once. The sample consists of 250,000 to 400,000 distinct CDR3 sequences, roughly 25% of them appearing once. The sequence was collected from a male patient younger than 18 who had a stem cell transplant for acute lymphoblastic leukemia, so the T cells may come from the graft donor. This sequence joins TRBV21-1 and TRBJ2-7; no check of the table's D call, TRBD1, against the DNA was made. TRBV21-1 is a pseudogene locus. Source: PBMCs, mostly from graft donor cells, taken 180 days after TCRalphabeta/CD19-depleted stem cell transplant. The CDR3 bases are TGTGCCAGTCCGGAGGGGGGCAGGTACGAGCAGTACTTC. It translates to CASPEGGRYEQYF.